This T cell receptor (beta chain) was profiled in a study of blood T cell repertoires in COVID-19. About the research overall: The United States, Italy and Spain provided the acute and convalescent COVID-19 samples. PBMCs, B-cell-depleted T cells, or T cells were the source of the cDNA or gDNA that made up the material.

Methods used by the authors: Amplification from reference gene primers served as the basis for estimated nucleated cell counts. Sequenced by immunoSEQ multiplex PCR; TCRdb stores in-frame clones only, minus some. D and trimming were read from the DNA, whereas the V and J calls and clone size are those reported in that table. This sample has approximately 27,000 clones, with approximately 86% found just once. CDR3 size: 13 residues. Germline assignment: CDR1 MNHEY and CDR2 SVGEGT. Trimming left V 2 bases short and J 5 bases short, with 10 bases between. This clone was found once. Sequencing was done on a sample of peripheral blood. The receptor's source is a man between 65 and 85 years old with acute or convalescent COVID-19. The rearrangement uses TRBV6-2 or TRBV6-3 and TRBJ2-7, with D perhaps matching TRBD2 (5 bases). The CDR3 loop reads CASSYEEEDEQYF. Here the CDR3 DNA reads TGTGCCAGCAGTTACGAGGAGGAGGACGAGCAGTACTTC.